This T cell receptor (beta chain) was identified in a study of shared clonotypes between healthy human individuals. Study results and limitations: It was expected that sequencing depth would affect clonotype sharing among donors.

Remarks on this clone: Antigen specificity is unknown.

All the donors were Caucasian adults who lived in Nashville, Tennessee. The sorted-subset replicate PCRs were given about 210 ng DNA, which is approximately 30,000 T cell genomes. How the authors handled the data: ImmunoSEQ junction-only sequences lacked quality scores, so their filtering differed. TCRdb's table, derived via immunoSEQ multiplex PCR, lists solely in-frame clones and lacks some. V, J and clone size are taken as reported in that table, and D and trimming were inferred from the DNA itself. The sample has about 2.3 million clones, 90% to 95% seen once. The CDR3 is made up of 13 amino acids. V lost 6 bases and J lost 7, with 15 bases in between. Per the germline V gene, CDR1 is MNHNS and CDR2 is SASEGT.

Sequencing was performed on naive CD4+ T cells from PBMCs. As to subset: CD45RA+ positively selected. This chain connects TRBV6-1 to TRBJ1-1; D gene unclear. The sequence came from a man between 18 and 29 years old in good health. Some clones in this sample may be carry-over from other donors' samples. The CDR3 DNA is TGTGCCAGCAGCGCCCTCGTTGGCAGTGAAGCTTTCTTT. Protein sequence: CASSALVGSEAFF.